The clone carrying this TCR beta chain appeared a single time. The data are from a study of blood T cell repertoires in COVID-19. The CDR3 is 14 amino acids. Looked up from germline, CDR1 is MDHEN and CDR2 is SYDVKM. Deletions cut 8 bases from V and 3 bases from J, with 17 bases between. In the source study's methods: Estimated nucleated cell counts came from reference gene primer amplification. Data came from immunoSEQ multiplex PCR; TCRdb stores just in-frame clones and leaves some out. That table is the source of V, J and clone size, and D and trimming were worked out from the DNA. Of hundreds of thousands of clones listed, roughly 90% were seen once; the top ten hold approximately 9%.

The sequenced sample consisted of PBMCs or T cells enriched from blood (not recorded which). The receptor was isolated from a woman aged 18-30 years who had recovered from COVID-19. V usage is TRBV28 and J usage is TRBJ2-7; tentative D call: TRBD2 (5 bases). CDR3 amino acids: CASYGFSARYEQYF. CDR3 nucleotide sequence: TGTGCCAGCTACGGATTTAGCGCACGCTACGAGCAGTACTTC.